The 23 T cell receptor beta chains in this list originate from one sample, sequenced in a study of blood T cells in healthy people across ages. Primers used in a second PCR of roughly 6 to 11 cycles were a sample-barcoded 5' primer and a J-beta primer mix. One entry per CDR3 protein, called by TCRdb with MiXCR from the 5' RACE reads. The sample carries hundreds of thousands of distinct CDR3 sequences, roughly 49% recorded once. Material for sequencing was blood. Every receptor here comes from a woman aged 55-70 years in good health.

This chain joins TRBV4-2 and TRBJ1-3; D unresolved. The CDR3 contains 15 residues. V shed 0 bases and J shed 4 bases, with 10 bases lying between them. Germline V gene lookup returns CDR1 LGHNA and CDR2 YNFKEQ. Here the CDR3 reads CASSQEWSGGNTIYF. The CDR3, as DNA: TGTGCCAGCAGCCAAGAGTGGAGCGGGGGAAACACCATATATTTT.

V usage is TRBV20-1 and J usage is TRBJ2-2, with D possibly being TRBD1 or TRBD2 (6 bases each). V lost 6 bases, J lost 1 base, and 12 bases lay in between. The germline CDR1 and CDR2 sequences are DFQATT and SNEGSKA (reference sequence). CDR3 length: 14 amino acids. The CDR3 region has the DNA TGCAGTGCACAGGGACTTGGGAACACCGGGGAGCTGTTTTTT. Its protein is CSAQGLGNTGELFF.

CDR3 amino acids: CASSVGDRYEQYF. The CDR3 DNA follows: TGTGCCAGCAGCGTCGGGGATCGTTACGAGCAGTACTTC. The rearrangement joins TRBV9 to TRBJ2-7; the D gene is possibly TRBD2 (5 bases). CDR1 SGDLS and CDR2 YYNGEE come from the germline V gene. This CDR3 region has 13 residues. Trimming stripped 2 bases from V and 4 bases from J, with 10 bases between.

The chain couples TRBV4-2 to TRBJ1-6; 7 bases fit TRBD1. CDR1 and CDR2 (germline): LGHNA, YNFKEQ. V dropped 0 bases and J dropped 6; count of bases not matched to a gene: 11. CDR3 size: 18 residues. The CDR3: CASSQEAPRQGGNSPLHF. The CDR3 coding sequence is TGTGCCAGCAGCCAAGAGGCCCCCAGACAGGGAGGTAATTCACCCCTCCACTTT.

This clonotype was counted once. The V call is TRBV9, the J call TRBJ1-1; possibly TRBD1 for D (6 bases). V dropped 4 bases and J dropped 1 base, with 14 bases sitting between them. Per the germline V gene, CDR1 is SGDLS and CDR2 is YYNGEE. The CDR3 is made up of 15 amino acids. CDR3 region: CASSSRTAENTEAFF. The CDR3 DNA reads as TGTGCCAGCAGCTCGCGGACAGCCGAGAACACTGAAGCTTTCTTT.

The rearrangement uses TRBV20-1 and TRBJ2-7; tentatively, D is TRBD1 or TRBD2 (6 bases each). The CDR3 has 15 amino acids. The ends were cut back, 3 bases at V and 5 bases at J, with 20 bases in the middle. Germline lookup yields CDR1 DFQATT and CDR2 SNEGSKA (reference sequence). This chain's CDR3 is CSARRGSGAVDEQYF. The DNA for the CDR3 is TGCAGTGCTAGGCGGGGTTCAGGGGCAGTTGACGAGCAGTACTTC.

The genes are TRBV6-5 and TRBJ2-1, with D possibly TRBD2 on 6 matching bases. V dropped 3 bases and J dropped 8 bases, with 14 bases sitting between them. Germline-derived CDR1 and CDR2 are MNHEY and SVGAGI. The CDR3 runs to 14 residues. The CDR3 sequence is CASSYDSGGHEQFF. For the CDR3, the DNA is TGTGCCAGCAGTTATGATAGCGGAGGACATGAGCAGTTCTTC.

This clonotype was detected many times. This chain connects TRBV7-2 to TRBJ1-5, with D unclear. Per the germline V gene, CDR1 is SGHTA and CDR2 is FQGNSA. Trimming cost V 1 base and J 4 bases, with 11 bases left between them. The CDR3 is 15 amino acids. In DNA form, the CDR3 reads TGTGCCAGCAGCTTAGATCCGGGTAAAAATCAGCCCCAGCATTTT. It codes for CASSLDPGKNQPQHF.

CDR3 loop: CASSKDRSGQPQHF. CDR3 DNA sequence: TGCGCCAGCAGCAAGGACAGGAGTGGTCAGCCCCAGCATTTT. The chain joins TRBV5-1 to TRBJ1-5, with 7 nucleotides matching TRBD1. With 4 bases clipped from V and 6 bases from J, the junction kept 7 bases outside the gene matches. CDR1 SGHRS and CDR2 YFSETQ come from the germline V gene. The CDR3 contains 14 residues. The full variable domain, its missing parts supplied by reference TRBV5-1 and TRBJ1-5, is KAGVTQTPRYLIKTRGQQVTLSCSPISGHRSVSWYQQTPGQGLQFLFEYFSETQRNKGNFPGRFSGRQFSNSRSEMNVSTLELGDSALYLCASSKDRSGQPQHFGDGTRLSIL.

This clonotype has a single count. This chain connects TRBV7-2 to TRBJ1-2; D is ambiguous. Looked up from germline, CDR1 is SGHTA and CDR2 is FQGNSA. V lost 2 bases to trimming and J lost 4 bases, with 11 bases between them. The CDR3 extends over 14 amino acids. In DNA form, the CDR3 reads TGTGCCAGCAGCTTAAGCTCGGCGAGCTATGGCTACACCTTC. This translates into CASSLSSASYGYTF. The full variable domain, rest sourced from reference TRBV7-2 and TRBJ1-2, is GAGVSQSPSNKVTEKGKDVELRCDPISGHTALYWYRQSLGQGLEFLIYFQGNSAPDKSGLPSDRFSAERTGGSVSTLTIQRTQQEDSAVYLCASSLSSASYGYTFGSGTRLTVV.

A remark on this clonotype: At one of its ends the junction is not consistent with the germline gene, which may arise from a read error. CDR3 bases: TGCAGTACTAGTCGGACAGGGGTTCGCCCTACCTACGAGCAGTACTTC. Its protein is CSTSRTGVRPTYEQYF. The chain recombines TRBV20-1 with TRBJ2-7, with 9 bases matching TRBD1. CDR1 and CDR2 (germline): DFQATT, SNEGSKA (reference sequence). The CDR3 spans 16 residues.

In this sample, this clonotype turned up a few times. CDR3 protein: CSVDGGRHTGELFF. CDR3 DNA: TGCAGCGTTGACGGGGGTAGGCACACCGGGGAGCTGTTTTTT. The genes are TRBV29-1 and TRBJ2-2, with D tentatively TRBD2 (6 bases). V shed 3 bases and J shed 3 bases, with 11 bases lying between them. Germline lookup yields CDR1 SQVTM and CDR2 ANQGSEA. CDR3 size: 14 residues.

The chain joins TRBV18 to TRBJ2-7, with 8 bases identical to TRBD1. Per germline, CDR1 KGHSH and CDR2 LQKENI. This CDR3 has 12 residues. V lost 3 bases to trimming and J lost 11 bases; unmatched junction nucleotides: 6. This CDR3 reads CASSPQPGQEYF. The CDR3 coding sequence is TGTGCCAGCTCACCCCAACCGGGACAGGAGTACTTC.

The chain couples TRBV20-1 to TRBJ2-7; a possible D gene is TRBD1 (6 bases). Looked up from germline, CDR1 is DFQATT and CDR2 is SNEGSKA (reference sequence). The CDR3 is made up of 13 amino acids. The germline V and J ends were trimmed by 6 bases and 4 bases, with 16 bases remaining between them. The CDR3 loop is CSAQKTGLYEQYF. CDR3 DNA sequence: TGCAGTGCCCAAAAGACAGGCCTTTACGAGCAGTACTTC.

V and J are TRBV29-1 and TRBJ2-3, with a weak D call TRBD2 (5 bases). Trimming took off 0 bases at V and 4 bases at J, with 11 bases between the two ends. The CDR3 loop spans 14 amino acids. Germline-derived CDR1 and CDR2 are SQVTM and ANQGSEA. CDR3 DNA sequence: TGCAGCGTTGAAGATCGGTGGCGGGCAGATACGCAGTATTTT. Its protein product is CSVEDRWRADTQYF.

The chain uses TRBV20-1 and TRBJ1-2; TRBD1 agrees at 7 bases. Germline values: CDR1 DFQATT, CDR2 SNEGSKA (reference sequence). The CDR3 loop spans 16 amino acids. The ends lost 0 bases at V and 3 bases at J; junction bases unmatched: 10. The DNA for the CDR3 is TGCAGTGCTAGAGATGCGGGAAGGGGGCCCCACTATGGCTACACCTTC. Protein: CSARDAGRGPHYGYTF.

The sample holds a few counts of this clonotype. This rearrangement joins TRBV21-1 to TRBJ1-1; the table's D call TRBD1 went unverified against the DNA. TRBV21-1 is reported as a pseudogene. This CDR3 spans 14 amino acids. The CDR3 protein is CASSKGRRGTEAFF. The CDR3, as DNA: TGTGCCAGCAGCAAAGGTCGTCGGGGGACTGAAGCTTTCTTT.

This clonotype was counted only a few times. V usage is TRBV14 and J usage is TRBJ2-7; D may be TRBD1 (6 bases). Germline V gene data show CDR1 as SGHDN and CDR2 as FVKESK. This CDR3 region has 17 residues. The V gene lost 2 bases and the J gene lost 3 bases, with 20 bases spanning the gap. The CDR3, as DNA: TGTGCCAGCAGCCAAAGAGGCAACTGGGACACTGACTACGAGCAGTACTTC. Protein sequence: CASSQRGNWDTDYEQYF.

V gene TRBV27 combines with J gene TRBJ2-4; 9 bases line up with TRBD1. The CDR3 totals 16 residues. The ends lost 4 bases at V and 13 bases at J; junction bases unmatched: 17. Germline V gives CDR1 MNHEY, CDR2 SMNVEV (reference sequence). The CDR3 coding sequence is TGTGCCAGCAGTTATAAGGGGACAGGGCCCGGTTGGAGGCAGTACTTC. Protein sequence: CASSYKGTGPGWRQYF.

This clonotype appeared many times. The CDR3 region is CASSSPDREKFQYF. CDR3 in DNA: TGTGCCAGCAGCTCCCCTGACAGAGAGAAATTTCAGTACTTC. The J gene is TRBJ2-4, the V gene TRBV7-8, with a weak D call TRBD1 (5 bases). Trimming removed 4 bases from V and 11 bases from J, with 18 bases in between. This CDR3 is 14 amino acids long. Looked up from germline, CDR1 is SGHVS and CDR2 is FQNEAQ.

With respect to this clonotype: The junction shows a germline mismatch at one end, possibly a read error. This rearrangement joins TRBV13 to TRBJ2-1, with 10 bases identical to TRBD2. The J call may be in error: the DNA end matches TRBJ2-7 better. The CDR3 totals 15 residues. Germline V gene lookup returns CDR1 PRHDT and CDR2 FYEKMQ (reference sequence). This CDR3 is CASSLGLAEDNEQYF. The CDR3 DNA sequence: TGTGCCAGCAGCCTAGGACTAGCGGAGGACAATGAGCAGTACTTC.

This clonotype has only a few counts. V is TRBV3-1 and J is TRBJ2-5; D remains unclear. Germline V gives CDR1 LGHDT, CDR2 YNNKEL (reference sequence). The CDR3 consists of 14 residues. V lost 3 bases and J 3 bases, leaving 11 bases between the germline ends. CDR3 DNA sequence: TGTGCCAGCAGCCATGCCGGCGGAGAAGAGACCCAGTACTTC. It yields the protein CASSHAGGEETQYF.

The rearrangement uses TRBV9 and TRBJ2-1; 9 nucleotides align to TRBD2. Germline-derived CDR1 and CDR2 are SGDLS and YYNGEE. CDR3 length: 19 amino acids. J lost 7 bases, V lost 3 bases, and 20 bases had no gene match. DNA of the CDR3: TGTGCCAGCAGCGCACCCCGAACCGCCGGACTAGCGAGTCAGAATGAGCAGTTCTTC. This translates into CASSAPRTAGLASQNEQFF.